This T cell receptor beta chain was captured in a study of Ad26.COV2.S vaccination and SARS-CoV-2 variants. Assay used: immunoSEQ multiplex PCR; TCRdb lists only in-frame clones, some missing. This sample carries 410,000 or so clones, approximately 90% of them seen once, and the ten largest clones take approximately 12%. Described treatment: 15 to 20 received Ad26.COV2.S at low or high dose, single or two shots; roughly five received placebo; per-sample allocation not given. Samples analyzed were those drawn on day 63 after the first vaccine or placebo injection. The CDR3 extends over 15 amino acids. Germline-derived CDR1 and CDR2 are MNHEY and SVGAGI. V was trimmed by 4 bases and J by 3 bases, leaving 13 bases between them.

V and J are TRBV6-5 and TRBJ1-5, with a weak D call TRBD1 (6 bases). The sample consisted of peripheral blood, taken in a trial of Ad26.COV2.S vaccine versus placebo. The receptor was isolated from a person between 18 and 60 years old who received the Ad26.COV2.S COVID-19 vaccine or a placebo. The DNA of the CDR3 is TGTGCCAGCAGTTCTCAACAGGGATACAATCAGCCCCAGCATTTT. This sequence encodes CASSSQQGYNQPQHF.